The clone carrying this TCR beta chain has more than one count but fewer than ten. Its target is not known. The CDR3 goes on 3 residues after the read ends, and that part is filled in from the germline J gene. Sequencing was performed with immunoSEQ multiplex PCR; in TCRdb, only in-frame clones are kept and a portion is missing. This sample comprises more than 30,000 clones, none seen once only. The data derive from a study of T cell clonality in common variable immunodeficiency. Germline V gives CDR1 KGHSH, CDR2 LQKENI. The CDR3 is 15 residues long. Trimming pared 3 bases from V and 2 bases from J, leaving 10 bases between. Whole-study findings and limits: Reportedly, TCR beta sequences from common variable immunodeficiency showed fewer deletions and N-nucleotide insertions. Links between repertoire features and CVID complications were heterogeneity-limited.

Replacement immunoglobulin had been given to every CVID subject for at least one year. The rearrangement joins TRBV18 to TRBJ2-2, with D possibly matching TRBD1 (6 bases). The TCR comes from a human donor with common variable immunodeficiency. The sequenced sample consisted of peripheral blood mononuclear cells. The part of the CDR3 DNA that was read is TGTGCCAGCTCACCTTGGGACACCAACACCGGGGAG. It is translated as CASSPWDTNTGE. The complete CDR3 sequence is CASSPWDTNTGELFF.